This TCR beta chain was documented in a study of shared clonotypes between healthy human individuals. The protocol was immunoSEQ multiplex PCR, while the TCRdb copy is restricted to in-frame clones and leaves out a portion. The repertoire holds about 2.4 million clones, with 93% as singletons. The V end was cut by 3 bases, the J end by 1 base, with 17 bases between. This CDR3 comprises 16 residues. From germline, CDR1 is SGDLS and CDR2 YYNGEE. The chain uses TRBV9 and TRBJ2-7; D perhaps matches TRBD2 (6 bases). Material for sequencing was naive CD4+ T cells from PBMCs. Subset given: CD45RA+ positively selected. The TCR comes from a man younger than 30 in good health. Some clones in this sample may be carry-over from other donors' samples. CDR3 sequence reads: CASSARGASASYEQYF. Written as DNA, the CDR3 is TGTGCCAGCAGCGCCCGCGGGGCTAGCGCTTCCTACGAGCAGTACTTC.